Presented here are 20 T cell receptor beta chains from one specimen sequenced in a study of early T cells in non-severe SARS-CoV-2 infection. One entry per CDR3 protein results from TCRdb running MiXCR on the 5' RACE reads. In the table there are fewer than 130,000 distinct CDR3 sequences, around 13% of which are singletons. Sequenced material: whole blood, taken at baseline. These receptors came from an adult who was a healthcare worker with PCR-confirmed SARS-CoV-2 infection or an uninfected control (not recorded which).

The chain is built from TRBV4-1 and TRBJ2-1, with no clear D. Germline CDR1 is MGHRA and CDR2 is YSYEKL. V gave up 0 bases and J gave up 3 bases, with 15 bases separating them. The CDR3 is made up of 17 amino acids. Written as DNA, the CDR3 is TGCGCCAGCAGCCAAGATCGACGGGTAAACGTCTACAATGAGCAGTTCTTC. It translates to CASSQDRRVNVYNEQFF.

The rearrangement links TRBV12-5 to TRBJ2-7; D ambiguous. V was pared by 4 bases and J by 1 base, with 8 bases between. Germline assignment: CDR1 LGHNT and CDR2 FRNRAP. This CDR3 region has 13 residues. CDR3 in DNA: TGTGCTAGTGGTTCATCTGGGTCCTACGAGCAGTACTTC. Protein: CASGSSGSYEQYF.

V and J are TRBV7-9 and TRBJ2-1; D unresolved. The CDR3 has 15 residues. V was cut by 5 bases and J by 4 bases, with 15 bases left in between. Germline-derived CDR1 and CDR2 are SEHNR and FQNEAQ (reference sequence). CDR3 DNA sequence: TGTGCCAGCAGCCCTGAGAGCCTTCGATACAATGAGCAGTTCTTC. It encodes CASSPESLRYNEQFF.

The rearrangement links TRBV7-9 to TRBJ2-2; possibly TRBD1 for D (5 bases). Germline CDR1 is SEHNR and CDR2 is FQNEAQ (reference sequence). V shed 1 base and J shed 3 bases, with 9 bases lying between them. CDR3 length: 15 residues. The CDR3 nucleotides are TGTGCCAGCAGCTTAGGACAGTCGGACACCGGGGAGCTGTTTTTT. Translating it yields CASSLGQSDTGELFF.

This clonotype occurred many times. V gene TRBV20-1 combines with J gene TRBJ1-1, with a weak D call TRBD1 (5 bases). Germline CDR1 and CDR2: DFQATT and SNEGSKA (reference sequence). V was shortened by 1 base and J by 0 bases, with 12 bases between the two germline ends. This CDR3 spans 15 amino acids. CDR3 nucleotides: TGCAGTGCTAGAGTTCAGGGCGGTATGAACACTGAAGCTTTCTTT. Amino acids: CSARVQGGMNTEAFF.

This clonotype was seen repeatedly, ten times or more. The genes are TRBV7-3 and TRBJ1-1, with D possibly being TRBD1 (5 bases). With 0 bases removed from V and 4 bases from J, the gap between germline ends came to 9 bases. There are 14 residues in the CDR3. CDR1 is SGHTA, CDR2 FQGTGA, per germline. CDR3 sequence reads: CASSLTGRGTEAFF. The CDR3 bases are TGTGCCAGCAGCTTAACGGGGAGGGGCACTGAAGCTTTCTTT.

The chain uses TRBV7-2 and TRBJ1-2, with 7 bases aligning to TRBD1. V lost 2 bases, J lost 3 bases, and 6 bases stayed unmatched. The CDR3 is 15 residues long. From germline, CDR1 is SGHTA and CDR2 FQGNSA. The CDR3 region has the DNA TGTGCCAGCAGCTTACTCCGGGACAGAGACTATGGCTACACCTTC. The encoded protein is CASSLLRDRDYGYTF.

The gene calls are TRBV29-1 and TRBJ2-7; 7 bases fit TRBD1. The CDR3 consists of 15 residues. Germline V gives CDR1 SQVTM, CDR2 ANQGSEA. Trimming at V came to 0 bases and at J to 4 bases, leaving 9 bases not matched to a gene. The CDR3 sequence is CSVEDPDRFPYEQYF. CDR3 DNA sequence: TGCAGCGTTGAAGATCCGGACAGGTTTCCGTACGAGCAGTACTTC.

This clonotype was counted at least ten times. The CDR3 DNA reads as TGTGCCAGCAGCCCCAGTTTGTCGCTGGATACGCAGTATTTT. It is translated as CASSPSLSLDTQYF. V usage is TRBV11-2 and J usage is TRBJ2-3; D gene ambiguous. This CDR3 is 14 amino acids long. Germline CDR1 and CDR2: SGHAT and FQNNGV. Trimming stripped 5 bases from V and 6 bases from J, with 15 bases between.

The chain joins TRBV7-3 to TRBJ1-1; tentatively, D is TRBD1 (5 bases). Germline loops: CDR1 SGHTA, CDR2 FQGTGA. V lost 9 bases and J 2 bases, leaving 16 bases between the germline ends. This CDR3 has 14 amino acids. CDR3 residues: CASTLGGLNTEAFF. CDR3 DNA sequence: TGTGCCAGTACTCTCGGGGGACTAAACACTGAAGCTTTCTTT.

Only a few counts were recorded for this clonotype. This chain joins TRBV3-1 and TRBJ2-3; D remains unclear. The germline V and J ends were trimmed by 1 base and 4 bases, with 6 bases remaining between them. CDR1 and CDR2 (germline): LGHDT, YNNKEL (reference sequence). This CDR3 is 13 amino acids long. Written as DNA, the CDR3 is TGTGCCAGCAGCCAAGTCGGCCCAGATACGCAGTATTTT. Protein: CASSQVGPDTQYF.

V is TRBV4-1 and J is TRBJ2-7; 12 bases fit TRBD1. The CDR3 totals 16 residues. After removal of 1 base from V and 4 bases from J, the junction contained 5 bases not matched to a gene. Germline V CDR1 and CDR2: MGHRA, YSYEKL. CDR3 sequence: CASSQVGTGGAYEQYF. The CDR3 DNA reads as TGCGCCAGCAGCCAAGTTGGGACAGGGGGCGCGTACGAGCAGTACTTC.

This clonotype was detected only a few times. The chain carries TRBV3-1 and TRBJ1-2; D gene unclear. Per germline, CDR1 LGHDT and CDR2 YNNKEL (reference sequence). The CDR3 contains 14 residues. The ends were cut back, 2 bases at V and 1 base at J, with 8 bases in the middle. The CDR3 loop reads CASSQNQVNYGYTF. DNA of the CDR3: TGTGCCAGCAGCCAAAACCAAGTTAACTATGGCTACACCTTC.

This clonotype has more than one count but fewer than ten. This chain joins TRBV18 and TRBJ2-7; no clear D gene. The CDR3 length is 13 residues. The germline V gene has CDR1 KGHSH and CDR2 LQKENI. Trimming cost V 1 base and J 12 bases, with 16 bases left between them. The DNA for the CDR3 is TGTGCCAGCTCACCACAGTCCCGTGCTGGTTCGTACTTC. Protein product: CASSPQSRAGSYF.

CDR3 protein: CARRPGTPPDEQYF. The DNA of the CDR3 is TGTGCCAGAAGACCCGGGACTCCTCCTGACGAGCAGTACTTC. The chain employs TRBV6-9 and TRBJ2-7, with D tentatively TRBD2 (6 bases). Per germline, CDR1 MNHGY and CDR2 SVAAGI. The CDR3 totals 14 residues. Trimming stripped 9 bases from V and 5 bases from J, with 20 bases between.

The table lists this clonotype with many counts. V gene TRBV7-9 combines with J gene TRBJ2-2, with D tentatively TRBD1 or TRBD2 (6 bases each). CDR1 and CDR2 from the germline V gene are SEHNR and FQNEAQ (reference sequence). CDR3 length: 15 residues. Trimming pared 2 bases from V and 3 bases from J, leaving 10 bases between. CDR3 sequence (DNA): TGTGCCAGCAGCTTAACGGGGGCCTACACCGGGGAGCTGTTTTTT. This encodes CASSLTGAYTGELFF.

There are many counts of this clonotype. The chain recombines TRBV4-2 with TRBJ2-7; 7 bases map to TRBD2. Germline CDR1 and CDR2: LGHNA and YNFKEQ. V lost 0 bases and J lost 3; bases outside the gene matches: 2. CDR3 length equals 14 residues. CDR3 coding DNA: TGTGCCAGCAGCCAAGACCGGACTAGCTACGAGCAGTACTTC. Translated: CASSQDRTSYEQYF.

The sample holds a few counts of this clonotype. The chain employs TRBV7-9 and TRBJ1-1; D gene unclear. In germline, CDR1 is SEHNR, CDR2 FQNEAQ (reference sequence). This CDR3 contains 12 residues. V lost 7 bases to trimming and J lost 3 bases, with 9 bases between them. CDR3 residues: CASTLMDTEAFF. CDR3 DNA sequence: TGTGCCAGCACCCTTATGGACACTGAAGCTTTCTTT.

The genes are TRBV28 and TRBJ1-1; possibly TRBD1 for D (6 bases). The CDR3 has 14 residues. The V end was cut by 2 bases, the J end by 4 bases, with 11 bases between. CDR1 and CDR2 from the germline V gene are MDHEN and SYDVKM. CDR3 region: CASSLAVGGTEAFF. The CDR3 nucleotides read TGTGCCAGCAGTTTAGCGGTAGGGGGCACTGAAGCTTTCTTT. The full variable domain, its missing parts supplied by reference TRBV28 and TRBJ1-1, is DVKVTQSSRYLVKRTGEKVFLECVQDMDHENMFWYRQDPGLGLRLIYFSYDVKMKEKGDIPEGYSVSREKKERFSLILESASTNQTSMYLCASSLAVGGTEAFFGQGTRLTVV.

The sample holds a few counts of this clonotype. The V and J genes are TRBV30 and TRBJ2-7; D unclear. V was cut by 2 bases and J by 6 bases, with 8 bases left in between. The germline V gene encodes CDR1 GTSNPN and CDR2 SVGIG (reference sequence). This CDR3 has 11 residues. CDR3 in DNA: TGTGCCTGGAGTTGGAGCACCGAGCAGTACTTC. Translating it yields CAWSWSTEQYF.